Following are 29 T cell receptor beta chains from one sample sequenced in a study of response to subunit inactivated influenza vaccine. TCRdb reanalysed the RT-PCR reads using MiXCR and keeps one entry per CDR3 protein. The sample includes more than 450,000 distinct CDR3 sequences, 12% seen only once; the top ten take roughly a tenth. This specimen consisted of PBMCs from blood, obtained on the day of vaccination. These receptors originate from a man in his fifties who received an inactivated influenza vaccine.

Only a few counts were recorded for this clonotype. The CDR3 sequence is CASSPDWKSPLHF. CDR3 nucleotides: TGTGCCAGCAGTCCCGATTGGAAATCACCCCTCCACTTT. The chain has TRBV12-3 or TRBV12-4 and TRBJ1-6; D is ambiguous. The V and J ends lost 5 bases and 10 bases respectively, with 12 bases between them. This CDR3 spans 13 amino acids.

The V and J genes are TRBV20-1 and TRBJ2-2; the match to TRBD1 covers 7 bases. In germline, CDR1 is DFQATT, CDR2 SNEGSKA (reference sequence). The CDR3 has 13 amino acids. The trim removed 6 bases at V and 6 bases at J, leaving 7 bases unmatched. CDR3 sequence reads: CSAQDRVAGELFF. As DNA, the CDR3 is TGCAGTGCCCAAGACAGGGTTGCCGGGGAGCTGTTTTTT.

This clonotype was counted many times. The V gene is TRBV7-2, the J gene TRBJ2-6; 8 nucleotides agree with TRBD1. The CDR3 extends over 17 amino acids. The junction had 6 bases not matched to a gene; V was cut back by 5 bases and J by 0 bases. Germline CDR1 and CDR2: SGHTA and FQGNSA. CDR3 loop: CASSERQGRSGANVLTF. CDR3 nucleotides: TGTGCCAGCAGCGAAAGACAGGGGCGCTCTGGGGCCAACGTCCTGACTTTC.

The V and J genes are TRBV5-1 and TRBJ1-1; D gene uncertain. The V gene's germline CDR1 is SGHRS and CDR2 YFSETQ. V was shortened by 0 bases and J by 3 bases, with 6 bases between the two germline ends. There are 13 residues in the CDR3. CDR3 in amino acids: CASSLADYTEAFF. The CDR3 DNA reads TGCGCCAGCAGCTTGGCCGATTACACTGAAGCTTTCTTT.

This clonotype was recorded many times. The gene calls are TRBV2 and TRBJ2-3; D might be TRBD2 (6 bases). Looked up from germline, CDR1 is SNHLY and CDR2 is FYNNEI. This CDR3 has 14 residues. V gave up 3 bases and J gave up 5 bases, with 12 bases separating them. CDR3: CASSDRGRGDTQYF. CDR3 sequence (DNA): TGTGCCAGCAGTGATCGGGGGAGAGGAGATACGCAGTATTTT.

This clonotype came up many times. The J gene is TRBJ1-4, the V gene TRBV25-1; TRBD1 aligns across 9 bases. Trimming cost V 10 bases and J 0 bases; bases outside gene matches: 6. The germline gives CDR1 MGHDK, CDR2 SYGVNS. The CDR3 has 15 residues. The DNA of the CDR3 is TGTGCCACCGGACAGGGGACCGCAACTAATGAAAAACTGTTTTTT. Protein product: CATGQGTATNEKLFF.

The chain joins TRBV10-3 to TRBJ2-5; the D is unclear. CDR1 and CDR2 from the germline V gene are ENHRY and SYGVKD. The V end was cut by 0 bases, the J end by 7 bases, with 12 bases between. The CDR3 runs to 14 residues. In nucleotides, the CDR3 is TGTGCCATCAGTGAGTCAGCAGGAAAGGGGACCCAGTACTTC. Amino acid sequence: CAISESAGKGTQYF.

This clonotype was detected many times. The chain has TRBV10-2 and TRBJ1-2; 9 nucleotides align to TRBD1. There are 16 residues in the CDR3. V shed 3 bases, J shed 8 bases, and the junction held 13 bases outside the gene matches. In germline, CDR1 is WSHSY, CDR2 SAAADI. As DNA, the CDR3 is TGCGCCAGCAGTGAAGAAGTTGGGACAGGGCGAAGAGGCTACACCTTC. Its translation: CASSEEVGTGRRGYTF.

This clonotype was seen more than once but under ten times. The chain recombines TRBV6-5 with TRBJ2-1; D gene unclear. This CDR3 region has 14 residues. Trimming stripped 0 bases from V and 4 bases from J, with 7 bases between. The V gene's germline CDR1 is MNHEY and CDR2 SVGAGI. CDR3 bases: TGTGCCAGCAGTTACTCGAACAGTTACAATGAGCAGTTCTTC. This translates into CASSYSNSYNEQFF.

This clonotype counts as medium-sized (0.01 to 0.1%). The V call is TRBV12-3 or TRBV12-4, the J call TRBJ1-2; the D is unclear. V lost 4 bases and J 4 bases, leaving 10 bases between the germline ends. The CDR3 totals 13 residues. The DNA of the CDR3 is TGTGCCAGCAGTTACAAACCCAGCTATGGCTACACCTTC. It codes for CASSYKPSYGYTF.

This clonotype was observed a handful of times. The chain combines TRBV10-3 with TRBJ1-1; TRBD1 is a possible D gene (6 bases). The length of the CDR3 is 13 residues. V lost 10 bases to trimming and J lost 5 bases, with 17 bases between them. Looked up from germline, CDR1 is ENHRY and CDR2 is SYGVKD. The CDR3 sequence: CATRQDPGTEAFF. CDR3 DNA: TGTGCCACCCGACAGGATCCCGGTACTGAAGCTTTCTTT.

This clonotype turned up a few times. V is TRBV6-2 or TRBV6-3 and J is TRBJ1-1; no reliable D call. Germline V gene sequence: CDR1 MNHEY, CDR2 SVGEGT. Trimming stripped 0 bases from V and 4 bases from J, with 9 bases between. This CDR3 spans 14 amino acids. The CDR3 nucleotides read TGTGCCAGCAGTTACTCGAACCGGGGCACTGAAGCTTTCTTT. Its translation: CASSYSNRGTEAFF.

The rearrangement links TRBV7-2 to TRBJ2-7; either TRBD1 or TRBD2 may fit D (5 bases each). Germline-derived CDR1 and CDR2 are SGHTA and FQGNSA. The CDR3 totals 16 residues. V was trimmed by 3 bases and J by 2 bases, leaving 17 bases between them. Here the CDR3 DNA reads TGTGCCAGCAGCTTCACACTCCGGGACGGAGCCTACGAGCAGTACTTC. The encoded protein is CASSFTLRDGAYEQYF. The whole variable domain, filled in from reference TRBV7-2 and TRBJ2-7, reads GAGVSQSPSNKVTEKGKDVELRCDPISGHTALYWYRQSLGQGLEFLIYFQGNSAPDKSGLPSDRFSAERTGGSVSTLTIQRTQQEDSAVYLCASSFTLRDGAYEQYFGPGTRLTVT.

This clonotype was observed a handful of times. The chain couples TRBV7-2 to TRBJ2-3; TRBD2 agrees at 9 bases. V lost 4 bases and J lost 4; bases outside the gene matches: 9. The CDR3 spans 16 residues. CDR1 is SGHTA, CDR2 FQGNSA, per germline. This CDR3 reads CASSWAGGLAADTQYF. CDR3 bases: TGTGCCAGCAGCTGGGCAGGGGGACTAGCAGCAGATACGCAGTATTTT.

This clonotype was detected a few times. The chain uses TRBV7-2 and TRBJ1-1; a possible D gene is TRBD1 (5 bases). The CDR3 is 14 residues long. Germline V lookup: CDR1 SGHTA, CDR2 FQGNSA. The V gene lost 5 bases and the J gene lost 1 base, with 11 bases spanning the gap. The CDR3 DNA reads TGTGCCAGCAGCCCAGTCGGGGGGAACACTGAAGCTTTCTTT. This encodes CASSPVGGNTEAFF.

A few counts support this clonotype. The V call is TRBV12-3 or TRBV12-4, the J call TRBJ2-2; D uncertain. V was trimmed by 5 bases and J by 4 bases, leaving 14 bases between them. The CDR3 consists of 15 residues. The CDR3: CASSQADTATGELFF. The CDR3 DNA is TGTGCCAGCAGTCAAGCCGACACTGCCACCGGGGAGCTGTTTTTT.

The table lists this clonotype with a few counts. The gene calls are TRBV29-1 and TRBJ2-1; D is unresolved. Germline CDR1 SQVTM, CDR2 ANQGSEA. V dropped 2 bases and J dropped 12 bases, with 14 bases sitting between them. The CDR3 contains 12 residues. In DNA form, the CDR3 reads TGCAGCGTTGAATTCCCCCTCGGAATGCAGTTCTTC. Translating gives CSVEFPLGMQFF.

The chain joins TRBV20-1 to TRBJ2-2; tentative D call: TRBD2 (5 bases). V shed 6 bases and J shed 5 bases, with 19 bases lying between them. The CDR3 covers 15 residues. Germline V gene sequence: CDR1 DFQATT, CDR2 SNEGSKA (reference sequence). The DNA for the CDR3 is TGCAGTGCAATCAAAGAGGGCGGATATACCGGGGAGCTGTTTTTT. Its translation is CSAIKEGGYTGELFF.

This clonotype was observed at least ten times. The chain recombines TRBV7-8 with TRBJ2-7; a possible D gene is TRBD1 (7 bases). Germline CDR1 SGHVS, CDR2 FQNEAQ. The CDR3 contains 16 residues. Trimming took 3 bases from V and 2 from J, leaving 17 bases between them. The CDR3 spells CASSLLARGVAYEQYF. In nucleotides, the CDR3 is TGTGCCAGCAGCTTGTTGGCCAGGGGGGTCGCCTACGAGCAGTACTTC.

This clonotype was picked up a small number of times. This chain links TRBV5-1 with TRBJ2-7; 9 positions match TRBD1. Germline-derived CDR1 and CDR2 are SGHRS and YFSETQ. The CDR3 extends over 14 amino acids. The V segment lost 4 bases and the J segment 3 bases; nucleotides outside the gene matches: 5. Written as DNA, the CDR3 is TGCGCCAGCAGCGTAGACAGGGGGGACTACGAGCAGTACTTC. This sequence encodes CASSVDRGDYEQYF.

This clonotype was seen repeatedly, ten times or more. The V gene is TRBV5-1, the J gene TRBJ2-1; D uncertain. Per germline, CDR1 SGHRS and CDR2 YFSETQ. The CDR3 contains 13 residues. V was pared by 3 bases and J by 9 bases, with 13 bases between. The CDR3 loop is CASSWGTAFEQFF. The DNA of the CDR3 is TGCGCCAGCAGCTGGGGAACGGCCTTTGAGCAGTTCTTC.

V gene TRBV7-8 combines with J gene TRBJ2-3, with unresolved D. Trimming shortened V by 4 bases and J by 4 bases, and 15 bases separated the two germline ends. CDR1 is SGHVS and CDR2 is FQNEAQ in the germline V gene. There are 15 residues in the CDR3. CDR3 coding DNA: TGTGCCAGCAGCTCAACTACCTTCGGCGCAGATACGCAGTATTTT. Translation: CASSSTTFGADTQYF.

In this sample, this clonotype turned up a few times. The chain is built from TRBV4-1 and TRBJ2-7; D is possibly TRBD1 or TRBD2 (5 bases each). With 1 base removed from V and 5 bases from J, the gap between germline ends came to 12 bases. Germline V lookup: CDR1 MGHRA, CDR2 YSYEKL. This CDR3 is 14 amino acids long. The CDR3 region is CASSQGWGNNEQYF. DNA of the CDR3: TGCGCCAGCAGCCAAGGTTGGGGGAACAACGAGCAGTACTTC.

This clonotype was counted a few times. The chain has TRBV20-1 and TRBJ2-7; 7 bases map to TRBD2. CDR1 is DFQATT, CDR2 SNEGSKA, per germline (reference sequence). V lost 0 bases and J lost 3; bases outside the gene matches: 11. The CDR3 consists of 16 residues. The DNA for the CDR3 is TGCAGTGCTAGAGATCTTCTTGGGGCTAGCGGCTACGAGCAGTACTTC. Protein: CSARDLLGASGYEQYF.

V usage is TRBV20-1 and J usage is TRBJ2-7; 9 bases map to TRBD2. This CDR3 comprises 13 residues. V trimming: 6 bases; J trimming: 2 bases; junction bases outside the gene matches: 5. CDR1 and CDR2 (germline): DFQATT, SNEGSKA (reference sequence). CDR3 in amino acids: CSAEGGRAYEQYF. CDR3 DNA sequence: TGCAGTGCCGAGGGCGGGAGGGCCTACGAGCAGTACTTC.

The chain has TRBV15 and TRBJ2-1; no clear D. With 0 bases removed from V and 3 bases from J, the gap between germline ends came to 18 bases. CDR1 and CDR2 from the germline V gene are LNHNV and YYDKDF (reference sequence). This CDR3 has 18 residues. The CDR3 nucleotides read TGTGCCACCAGCAGAGATCTCCCTTTCCGGAATCACTACAATGAGCAGTTCTTC. This gives the protein CATSRDLPFRNHYNEQFF. Variable domain in full (rest from reference TRBV15 and TRBJ2-1): DAMVIQNPRYQVTQFGKPVTLSCSQTLNHNVMYWYQQKSSQAPKLLFHYYDKDFNNEADTPDNFQSRRPNTSFCFLDIRSPGLGDTAMYLCATSRDLPFRNHYNEQFFGPGTRLTVL.

This chain joins TRBV2 and TRBJ2-5; 9 nucleotides agree with TRBD2. This CDR3 contains 15 residues. V shed 6 bases, J shed 2 bases, and the junction held 7 bases outside the gene matches. The germline V gene encodes CDR1 SNHLY and CDR2 FYNNEI. The CDR3 is CASSPIAGAQETQYF. CDR3 DNA sequence: TGTGCCAGCAGCCCAATAGCGGGAGCGCAAGAGACCCAGTACTTC.

This clonotype occurred a few times. V usage is TRBV27 and J usage is TRBJ2-6; tentative D call: TRBD1 (5 bases). Per germline, CDR1 MNHEY and CDR2 SMNVEV (reference sequence). The CDR3 is 16 amino acids. Trimming left V 8 bases short and J 0 bases short, with 14 bases between. Written as DNA, the CDR3 is TGTGCCAGCCGACGGTCAGGGCCCTCTGGGGCCAACGTCCTGACTTTC. As protein: CASRRSGPSGANVLTF.

The gene calls are TRBV5-1 and TRBJ2-7; D ambiguous. CDR1 and CDR2 (germline): SGHRS, YFSETQ. The V end lost 4 bases, the J end lost 2 bases, and 19 bases lay between the germline ends. The CDR3 sequence is 16 residues long. In DNA form, the CDR3 reads TGCGCCAGCAGCCTACAACCTTCGACCCCGCCCTACGAGCAGTACTTC. This sequence encodes CASSLQPSTPPYEQYF.